A selection of T cell receptor beta chains follows, all from one sample in a study of post-analysis software for immune sequencing data. TCRdb redid the calling of the PCR reads with MiXCR, one entry per CDR3 protein. The table shows approximately 360,000 distinct CDR3 sequences, with less than 40% occurring only once. Sequenced sample: blood. All receptors come from a girl between 5 and 17 years old with multiple sclerosis. CDR3s include the opening cysteine and the closing phenylalanine or tryptophan. The order of the fields is clone size, J gene, D gene, V gene, CDR3 protein, CDR3 DNA. The D gene is left open where the match is weak. Expanded clones get a size class; other rows say once, few or many, or leave the size out.

clone size: few; J gene: TRBJ2-7; D gene: NA; V gene: TRBV20-1; CDR3 protein: CSATTALGLWQQYF; CDR3 DNA: TGCAGTGCTACGACAGCCCTCGGCCTTTGGCAGCAGTACTTC
clone size: NA; J gene: TRBJ2-7; D gene: TRBD1; V gene: TRBV7-3; CDR3 protein: CASSRDRSSSYEQYF; CDR3 DNA: TGTGCCAGCAGCCGGGACAGAAGCTCAAGCTACGAGCAGTACTTC
clone size: few; J gene: TRBJ1-2; D gene: NA; V gene: TRBV5-1; CDR3 protein: CASSLTFEGDGYTF; CDR3 DNA: TGCGCCAGCAGCTTGACTTTCGAGGGGGATGGCTACACCTTC
clone size: NA; J gene: TRBJ2-1; D gene: TRBD2; V gene: TRBV4-1; CDR3 protein: CASQREGSSYNEQFF; CDR3 DNA: TGCGCCAGCCAGCGGGAGGGCAGCTCCTACAATGAGCAGTTCTTC
clone size: NA; J gene: TRBJ2-7; D gene: NA; V gene: TRBV2; CDR3 protein: CASSANGFYEQYF; CDR3 DNA: TGTGCCAGCAGTGCGAACGGGTTCTACGAGCAGTACTTC
clone size: NA; J gene: TRBJ2-3; D gene: TRBD2; V gene: TRBV12-3/TRBV12-4; CDR3 protein: CATCTSGGYSTDTQYF; CDR3 DNA: TGTGCCACCTGTACTAGCGGGGGGTATAGCACAGATACGCAGTATTTT
clone size: NA; J gene: TRBJ1-2; D gene: NA; V gene: TRBV5-1; CDR3 protein: CASSPGTADYGYTF; CDR3 DNA: TGCGCCAGCAGCCCCGGGACGGCCGACTATGGCTACACCTTC
clone size: NA; J gene: TRBJ2-6; D gene: NA; V gene: TRBV6-2/TRBV6-3; CDR3 protein: CASSREYSGANVLTF; CDR3 DNA: TGTGCCAGCAGTCGGGAGTACTCTGGGGCCAACGTCCTGACTTTC
clone size: few; J gene: TRBJ1-2; D gene: NA; V gene: TRBV6-6; CDR3 protein: CASSHRQIYGYTF; CDR3 DNA: TGTGCCAGCAGTCACCGACAGATCTATGGCTACACCTTC
clone size: NA; J gene: TRBJ2-2; D gene: TRBD1; V gene: TRBV7-2; CDR3 protein: CASSLAHLGTGRELFF; CDR3 DNA: TGTGCCAGCAGCTTAGCTCATTTGGGGACAGGTCGGGAGCTGTTTTTT
clone size: few; J gene: TRBJ1-4; D gene: TRBD1; V gene: TRBV5-6; CDR3 protein: CASSHTGVNEKLFF; CDR3 DNA: TGTGCCAGCAGCCACACAGGGGTTAATGAAAAACTGTTTTTT
clone size: few; J gene: TRBJ1-1; D gene: NA; V gene: TRBV12-3/TRBV12-4; CDR3 protein: CASREGNMNTEAFF; CDR3 DNA: TGTGCCAGCAGAGAGGGGAATATGAACACTGAAGCTTTCTTT
clone size: few; J gene: TRBJ1-1; D gene: NA; V gene: TRBV3-1; CDR3 protein: CASSPRVEGNTEAFF; CDR3 DNA: TGTGCCAGCAGCCCCCGCGTGGAGGGGAACACTGAAGCTTTCTTT
clone size: NA; J gene: TRBJ1-2; D gene: NA; V gene: TRBV3-1; CDR3 protein: CASSLARAVYTF; CDR3 DNA: TGTGCCAGCAGCCTTGCCAGGGCGGTGTACACCTTC
clone size: NA; J gene: TRBJ2-1; D gene: NA; V gene: TRBV24-1; CDR3 protein: CATSDLVSSSYNEQFF; CDR3 DNA: TGTGCCACCAGTGATTTGGTCTCCAGCTCCTACAATGAGCAGTTCTTC
clone size: many; J gene: TRBJ2-7; D gene: NA; V gene: TRBV29-1; CDR3 protein: CSVVRDSYEQYF; CDR3 DNA: TGCAGCGTTGTCAGGGATTCCTACGAGCAGTACTTC